Listed here are 5 T cell receptor beta chains from one sample, sequenced in a study of cytomegalovirus exposure and HLA in healthy donors. 13 Jbeta primers and 60 Vbeta primers were used for the PCR. Using immunoSEQ multiplex PCR, the repertoire was profiled, and TCRdb retains in-frame clones only, with some absent. The sample records fewer than 200,000 clones, roughly 87% being singletons. Sequenced: PBMCs. Receptor source: a woman aged 50 to 60 in good health and CMV-seronegative.

The chain employs TRBV5-6 and TRBJ1-2, with D tentatively TRBD1 (6 bases). This CDR3 region has 14 residues. V was clipped by 0 bases and J by 9 bases, with 15 bases between them. Germline V CDR1 and CDR2: SGHDT, YYEEEE. CDR3 bases: TGTGCCAGCAGCTTGGACAGGGCGGTTGGGCGCTACACCTTC. It specifies CASSLDRAVGRYTF.

The table lists this clone with a count of one. The chain has TRBV14 and TRBJ2-3; possibly TRBD1 for D (5 bases). The CDR3 is made up of 17 amino acids. CDR1 and CDR2 from the germline V gene are SGHDN and FVKESK. Between the trimmed V and J ends, which lost 0 bases and 0 bases, there was a span of 13 bases. CDR3 in amino acids: CASSQDARQISTDTQYF. The CDR3 DNA reads as TGTGCCAGCAGCCAAGACGCTAGACAGATTAGCACAGATACGCAGTATTTT.

The chain uses TRBV9 and TRBJ1-5; D gene uncertain. V lost 0 bases and J 1 base, leaving 8 bases between the germline ends. Germline lookup yields CDR1 SGDLS and CDR2 YYNGEE. CDR3 length: 15 residues. This CDR3 reads CASSVGVASNQPQHF. Written as DNA, the CDR3 is TGTGCCAGCAGCGTAGGAGTAGCGAGCAATCAGCCCCAGCATTTT.

The chain has TRBV6-1 and TRBJ1-2; 7 bases match TRBD1. The CDR3 spans 16 residues. From germline, CDR1 is MNHNS and CDR2 SASEGT. The junction had 10 bases not matched to a gene; V was cut back by 1 base and J by 5 bases. CDR3 sequence: CASSEVFTGTEYGYTF. DNA of the CDR3: TGTGCCAGCAGTGAAGTGTTTACCGGGACAGAATATGGCTACACCTTC.

CDR3 loop: CASSESGARRQYF. Written as DNA, the CDR3 is TGTGCCAGCAGTGAATCAGGGGCGAGGAGGCAGTATTTT. This chain joins TRBV6-1 and TRBJ2-3, with D tentatively TRBD1 (6 bases). The CDR3 is 13 residues long. Per germline, CDR1 MNHNS and CDR2 SASEGT. The V gene lost 2 bases and the J gene lost 11 bases, with 14 bases spanning the gap.